The present T cell receptor beta chain was sequenced within a study of shared clonotypes between healthy human individuals. Whole-study findings and limits: Having only a few donors restricted how much genetic and exposure-history diversity was captured. Expectations were that clonotype sharing among donors would be affected by sequencing depth.

The J segment lost 2 bases and the V segment lost 6 bases, leaving 6 bases of the junction unmatched. CDR1 is MDHEN, CDR2 SYDVKM, per germline. The CDR3 loop spans 15 amino acids. Partitioning of CD4+ cells yielded a CD45RA+ naive subset and a CD45RA-negative memory subset. This clone was detected only once. The target antigen is unknown. The assay was carried out at the deep level. Here immunoSEQ multiplex PCR was the method, and the copy in TCRdb shows in-frame clones only, minus some. Of more than 1.2 million clones detected, about 98.5% appear once; the ten largest clones hold about 0.4%. Sequencing input: naive CD4+ T cells sorted from blood. Described subset: CD45RA+ positively selected. The TCR sequence derives from a man aged 25 to 40 in good health. The chain links TRBV28 to TRBJ2-3; 9 bases align to TRBD1. CDR3 bases: TGTGCCAGCAGCCCCGGGACAGGGTTCACAGATACGCAGTATTTT. Amino acid sequence: CASSPGTGFTDTQYF. The full variable domain, its missing parts supplied by reference TRBV28 and TRBJ2-3, is DVKVTQSSRYLVKRTGEKVFLECVQDMDHENMFWYRQDPGLGLRLIYFSYDVKMKEKGDIPEGYSVSREKKERFSLILESASTNQTSMYLCASSPGTGFTDTQYFGPGTRLTVL.